This T cell receptor (beta chain) appears in the sequencing data of a study of CD8+ T cells in alopecia areata. Following extraction, RNA underwent reverse transcription to cDNA, which served as the sequencing template. Assay: immunoSEQ multiplex PCR; the TCRdb copy retains only in-frame clones and omits some. The sample lists 150,000 to 200,000 clones, over 55% occurring once. In the case of this clone: No antigen is known for it.

Whole-study results and caveats: Sequencing of scalp samples also includes resident alphabeta T cells from normal skin. Scalp clonality and expanded CD8+ clones among the top 100 fell significantly with tofacitinib. Lesional scalp, especially alopecia totalis/universalis, showed higher clonality than normal scalp.

The sample's treatment: oral pan-JAK inhibitor, 5-10 mg twice daily. Specimens obtained from alopecia areata patients comprised lesional scalp punch biopsies and peripheral blood. The J segment lost 2 bases and the V segment lost 9 bases, leaving 8 bases of the junction unmatched. The V gene's germline CDR1 is SGDLS and CDR2 YYNGEE. This CDR3 comprises 14 residues. The starting material was CD4+ T cells sorted from blood, obtained at week 24, from a patient treated with tofacitinib. The receptor's source is a human donor with alopecia areata. The rearrangement links TRBV9 to TRBJ2-1; 7 positions match TRBD1. CDR3 DNA: TGTGCCATCCTTCGACAGGGCCCCTACAATGAGCAGTTCTTC. Amino acids: CAILRQGPYNEQFF.